This record looks at one T cell receptor (beta chain) sequence and its context. Its cognate antigen is unknown. This entry is derived from a study of cytomegalovirus exposure and HLA in healthy donors. Study-wide results and limits: A further, later analysis showed that HLA-associated TCR beta chains (compared with equally common others) were more clonally expanded. 87-base-pair reads could not separate some V segments, including TRBV6-2 and TRBV6-3. An Asian-associated ancestry cluster reportedly showed fewer N-insertions than the roughly 700-donor mean in a later analysis.

In germline, CDR1 is ENHRY, CDR2 SYGVKD. Unmatched junction bases numbered 15, after V lost 11 bases and J lost 5 bases. The CDR3 has 14 amino acids. It was with 60 Vbeta and 13 Jbeta primers that the PCR ran. The protocol was immunoSEQ multiplex PCR, while the TCRdb copy is restricted to in-frame clones and leaves out a portion. The repertoire includes about 120,000 clones, 81% of them detected once, and less than 2.5% sits in the top ten. The V and J genes are TRBV10-3 and TRBJ2-7, with 7 bases that match TRBD1. The receptor was derived from a woman in her thirties or forties in good health and CMV-seronegative. Material for sequencing was PBMCs. The CDR3 DNA is TGTGCCTCACAGGGGATAGGATCGCCAAACGAGCAGTACTTC. It encodes CASQGIGSPNEQYF.